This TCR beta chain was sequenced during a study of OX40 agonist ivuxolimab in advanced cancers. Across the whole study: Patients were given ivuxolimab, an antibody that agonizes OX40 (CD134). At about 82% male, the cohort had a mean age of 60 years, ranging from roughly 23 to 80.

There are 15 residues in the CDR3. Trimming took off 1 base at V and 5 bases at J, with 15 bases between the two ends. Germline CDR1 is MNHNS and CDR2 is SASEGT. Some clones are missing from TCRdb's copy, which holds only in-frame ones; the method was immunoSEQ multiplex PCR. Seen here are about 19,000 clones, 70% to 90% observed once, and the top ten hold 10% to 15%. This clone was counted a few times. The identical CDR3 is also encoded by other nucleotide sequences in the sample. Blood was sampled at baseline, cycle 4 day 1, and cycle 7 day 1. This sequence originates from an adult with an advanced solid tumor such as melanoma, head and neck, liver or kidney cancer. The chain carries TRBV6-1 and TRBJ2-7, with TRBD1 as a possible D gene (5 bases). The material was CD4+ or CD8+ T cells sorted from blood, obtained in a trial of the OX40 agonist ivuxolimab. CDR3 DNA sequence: TGTGCCAGCAGTGAAGTACCCAGGGTCGGCGACGAGCAGTACTTC. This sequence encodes CASSEVPRVGDEQYF.